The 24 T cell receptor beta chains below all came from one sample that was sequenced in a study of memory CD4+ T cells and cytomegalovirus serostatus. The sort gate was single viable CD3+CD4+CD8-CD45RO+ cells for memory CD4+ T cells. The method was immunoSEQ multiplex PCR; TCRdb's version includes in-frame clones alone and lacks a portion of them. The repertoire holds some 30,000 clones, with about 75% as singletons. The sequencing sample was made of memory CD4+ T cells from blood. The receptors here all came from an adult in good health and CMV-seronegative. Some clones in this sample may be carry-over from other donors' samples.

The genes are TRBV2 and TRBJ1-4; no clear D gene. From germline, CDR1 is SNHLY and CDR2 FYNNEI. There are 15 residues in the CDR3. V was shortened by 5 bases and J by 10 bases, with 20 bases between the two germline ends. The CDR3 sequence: CASSTLGMGGGKLFF. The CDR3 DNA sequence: TGTGCCAGCAGTACCCTTGGAATGGGAGGAGGAAAACTGTTTTTT.

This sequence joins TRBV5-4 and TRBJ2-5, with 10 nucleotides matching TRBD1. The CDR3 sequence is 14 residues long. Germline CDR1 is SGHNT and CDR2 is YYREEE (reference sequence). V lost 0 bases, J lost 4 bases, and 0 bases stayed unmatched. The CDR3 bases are TGTGCCAGCAGCTTGGGGGACAGGGGAGAGACCCAGTACTTC. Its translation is CASSLGDRGETQYF.

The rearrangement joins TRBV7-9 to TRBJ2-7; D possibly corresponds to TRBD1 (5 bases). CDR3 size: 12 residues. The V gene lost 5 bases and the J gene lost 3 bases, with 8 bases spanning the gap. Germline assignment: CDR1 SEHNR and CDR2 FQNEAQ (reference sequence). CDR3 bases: TGTGCCAGCAGCGCGCAGGGCTACGAGCAGTACTTC. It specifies CASSAQGYEQYF.

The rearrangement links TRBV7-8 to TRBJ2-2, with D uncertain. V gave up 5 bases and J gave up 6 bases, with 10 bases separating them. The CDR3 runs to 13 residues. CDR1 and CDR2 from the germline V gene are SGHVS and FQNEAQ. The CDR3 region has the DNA TGTGCCAGCAGCCTACAGCACCCCGGGGAGCTGTTTTTT. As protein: CASSLQHPGELFF.

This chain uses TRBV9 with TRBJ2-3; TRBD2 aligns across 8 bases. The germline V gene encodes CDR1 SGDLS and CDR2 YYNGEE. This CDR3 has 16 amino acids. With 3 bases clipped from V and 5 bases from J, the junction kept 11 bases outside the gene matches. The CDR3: CASSALKSGGIDTQYF. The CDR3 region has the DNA TGTGCCAGCAGCGCCCTGAAGAGCGGGGGTATAGATACGCAGTATTTT.

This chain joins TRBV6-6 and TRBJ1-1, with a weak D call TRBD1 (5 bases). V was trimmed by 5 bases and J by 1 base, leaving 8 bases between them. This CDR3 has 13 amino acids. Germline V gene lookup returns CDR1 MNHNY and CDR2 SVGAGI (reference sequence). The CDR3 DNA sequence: TGTGCCAGCAGTCTCCAGGGGAACACTGAAGCTTTCTTT. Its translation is CASSLQGNTEAFF.

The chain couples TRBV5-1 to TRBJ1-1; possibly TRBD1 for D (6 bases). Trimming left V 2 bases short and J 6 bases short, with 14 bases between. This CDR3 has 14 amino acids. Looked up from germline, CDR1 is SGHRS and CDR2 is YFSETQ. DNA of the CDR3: TGCGCCAGCAGCTTAGGGGCAGGGGAACCTGAAGCTTTCTTT. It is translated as CASSLGAGEPEAFF.

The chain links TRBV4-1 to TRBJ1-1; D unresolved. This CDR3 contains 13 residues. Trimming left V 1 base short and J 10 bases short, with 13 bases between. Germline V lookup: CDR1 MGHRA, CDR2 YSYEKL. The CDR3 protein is CASSQVGFSGAFF. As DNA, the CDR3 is TGCGCCAGCAGCCAAGTGGGCTTCTCAGGAGCTTTCTTT.

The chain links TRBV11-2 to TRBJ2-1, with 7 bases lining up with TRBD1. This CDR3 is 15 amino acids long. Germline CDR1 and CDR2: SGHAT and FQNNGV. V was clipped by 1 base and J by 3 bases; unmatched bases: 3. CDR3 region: CASSLGAGGYNEQFF. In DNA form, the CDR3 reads TGTGCCAGCAGCTTAGGGGCAGGGGGCTACAATGAGCAGTTCTTC.

Here the CDR3 DNA reads TGTGCCAGCCGGGTAGGGGTCACGGGCGAGCAGTACTTC. It specifies CASRVGVTGEQYF. The V gene is TRBV6-5, the J gene TRBJ2-7; TRBD1 is a possible D gene (5 bases). CDR1 is MNHEY, CDR2 SVGAGI, per germline. The CDR3 length is 13 residues. V lost 8 bases to trimming and J lost 6 bases, with 17 bases between them.

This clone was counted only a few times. DNA for the CDR3: TGTGCCAGTCAGAGGGCGGGCAATCAGCCCCAGCATTTT. It encodes CASQRAGNQPQHF. The rearrangement links TRBV2 to TRBJ1-5; D ambiguous. The CDR3 totals 13 residues. Germline assignment: CDR1 SNHLY and CDR2 FYNNEI. The V end lost 9 bases, the J end lost 2 bases, and 11 bases lay between the germline ends.

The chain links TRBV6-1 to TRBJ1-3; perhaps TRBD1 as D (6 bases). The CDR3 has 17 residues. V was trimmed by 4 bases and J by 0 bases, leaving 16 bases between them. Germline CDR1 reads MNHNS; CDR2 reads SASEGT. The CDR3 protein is CASSGQFGQFSGNTIYF. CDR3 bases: TGTGCCAGCAGTGGACAGTTCGGACAGTTCTCTGGAAACACCATATATTTT.

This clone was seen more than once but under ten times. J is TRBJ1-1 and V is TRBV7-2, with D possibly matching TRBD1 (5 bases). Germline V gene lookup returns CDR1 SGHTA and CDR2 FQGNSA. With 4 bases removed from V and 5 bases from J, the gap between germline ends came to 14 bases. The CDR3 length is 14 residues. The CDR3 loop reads CASSSQGGRTEAFF. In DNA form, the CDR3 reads TGTGCCAGCAGCTCCCAGGGAGGGCGGACTGAAGCTTTCTTT.

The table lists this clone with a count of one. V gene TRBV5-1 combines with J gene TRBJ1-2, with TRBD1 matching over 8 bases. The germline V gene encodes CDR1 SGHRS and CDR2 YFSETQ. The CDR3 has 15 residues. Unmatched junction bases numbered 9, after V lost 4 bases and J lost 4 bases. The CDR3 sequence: CASSPGQGRVYGYTF. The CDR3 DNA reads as TGCGCCAGCAGCCCCGGACAGGGCCGGGTCTATGGCTACACCTTC.

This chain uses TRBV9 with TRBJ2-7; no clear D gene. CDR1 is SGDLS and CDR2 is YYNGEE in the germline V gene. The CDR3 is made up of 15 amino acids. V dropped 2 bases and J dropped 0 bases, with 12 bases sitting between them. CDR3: CASSVGPDTSYEQYF. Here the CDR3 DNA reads TGTGCCAGCAGCGTGGGCCCCGACACCTCCTACGAGCAGTACTTC. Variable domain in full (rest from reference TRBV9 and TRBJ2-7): DSGVTQTPKHLITATGQRVTLRCSPRSGDLSVYWYQQSLDQGLQFLIQYYNGEERAKGNILERFSAQQFPDLHSELNLSSLELGDSALYFCASSVGPDTSYEQYFGPGTRLTVT.

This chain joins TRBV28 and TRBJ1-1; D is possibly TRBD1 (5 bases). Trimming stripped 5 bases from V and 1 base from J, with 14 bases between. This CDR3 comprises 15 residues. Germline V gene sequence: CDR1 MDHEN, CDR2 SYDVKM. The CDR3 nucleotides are TGTGCCAGCAGTCCTCCGGGACGTTCGAACACTGAAGCTTTCTTT. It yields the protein CASSPPGRSNTEAFF. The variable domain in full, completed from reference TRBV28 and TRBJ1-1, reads DVKVTQSSRYLVKRTGEKVFLECVQDMDHENMFWYRQDPGLGLRLIYFSYDVKMKEKGDIPEGYSVSREKKERFSLILESASTNQTSMYLCASSPPGRSNTEAFFGQGTRLTVV.

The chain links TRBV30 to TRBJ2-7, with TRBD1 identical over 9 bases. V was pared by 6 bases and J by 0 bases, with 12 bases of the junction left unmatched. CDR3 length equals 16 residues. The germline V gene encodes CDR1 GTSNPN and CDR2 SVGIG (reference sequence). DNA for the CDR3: TGTGCCTGCTACAGGGGGCGCGACGGGCGCTCCTACGAGCAGTACTTC. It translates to CACYRGRDGRSYEQYF.

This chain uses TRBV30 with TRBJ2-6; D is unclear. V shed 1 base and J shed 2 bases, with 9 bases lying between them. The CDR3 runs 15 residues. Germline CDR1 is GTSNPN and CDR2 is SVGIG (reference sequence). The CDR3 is CAWSAGRAGANVLTF. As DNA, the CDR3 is TGTGCCTGGAGTGCCGGAAGGGCTGGGGCCAACGTCCTGACTTTC.

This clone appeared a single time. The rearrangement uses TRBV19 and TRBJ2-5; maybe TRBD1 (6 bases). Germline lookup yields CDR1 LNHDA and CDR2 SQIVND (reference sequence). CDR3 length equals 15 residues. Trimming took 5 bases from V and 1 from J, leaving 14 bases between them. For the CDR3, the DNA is TGTGCCAGTAGTGCCCGGACAGCTGCCCAAGAGACCCAGTACTTC. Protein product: CASSARTAAQETQYF.

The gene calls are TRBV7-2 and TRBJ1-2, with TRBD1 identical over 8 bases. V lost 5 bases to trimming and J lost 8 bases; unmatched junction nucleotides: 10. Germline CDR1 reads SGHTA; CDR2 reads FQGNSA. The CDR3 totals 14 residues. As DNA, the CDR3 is TGTGCCAGCAGCCCAGGGGGCAGGGGGATAGGCTACACCTTC. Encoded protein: CASSPGGRGIGYTF.

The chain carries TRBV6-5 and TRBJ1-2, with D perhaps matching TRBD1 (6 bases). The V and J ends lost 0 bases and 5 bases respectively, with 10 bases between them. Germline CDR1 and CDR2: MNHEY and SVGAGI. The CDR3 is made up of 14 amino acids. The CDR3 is CASSYSTGGYGYTF. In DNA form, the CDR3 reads TGTGCCAGCAGTTACTCGACAGGTGGATATGGCTACACCTTC.

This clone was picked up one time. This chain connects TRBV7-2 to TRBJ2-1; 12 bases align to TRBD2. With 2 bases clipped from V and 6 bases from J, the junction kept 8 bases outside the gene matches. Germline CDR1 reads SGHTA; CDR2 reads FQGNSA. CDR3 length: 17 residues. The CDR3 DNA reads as TGTGCCAGCAGCTTATCCCTAGCGGGGGGGCCTGGCAATGAGCAGTTCTTC. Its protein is CASSLSLAGGPGNEQFF.

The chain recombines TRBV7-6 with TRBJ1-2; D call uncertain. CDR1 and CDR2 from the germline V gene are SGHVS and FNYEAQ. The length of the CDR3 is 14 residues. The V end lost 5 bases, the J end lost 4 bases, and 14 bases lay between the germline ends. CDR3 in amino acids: CASSPITASYGYTF. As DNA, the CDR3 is TGTGCCAGCAGCCCGATAACAGCCTCCTATGGCTACACCTTC. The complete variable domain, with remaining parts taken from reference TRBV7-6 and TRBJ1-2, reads GAGVSQSPRYKVTKRGQDVALRCDPISGHVSLYWYRQALGQGPEFLTYFNYEAQQDKSGLPNDRFSAERPEGSISTLTIQRTEQRDSAMYRCASSPITASYGYTFGSGTRLTVV.

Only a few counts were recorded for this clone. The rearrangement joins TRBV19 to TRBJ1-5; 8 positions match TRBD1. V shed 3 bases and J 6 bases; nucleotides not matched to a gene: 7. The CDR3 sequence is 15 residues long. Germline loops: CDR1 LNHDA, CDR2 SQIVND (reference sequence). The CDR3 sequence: CASSIDQGAGQPQHF. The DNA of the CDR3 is TGTGCCAGTAGTATCGACCAGGGGGCAGGTCAGCCCCAGCATTTT.